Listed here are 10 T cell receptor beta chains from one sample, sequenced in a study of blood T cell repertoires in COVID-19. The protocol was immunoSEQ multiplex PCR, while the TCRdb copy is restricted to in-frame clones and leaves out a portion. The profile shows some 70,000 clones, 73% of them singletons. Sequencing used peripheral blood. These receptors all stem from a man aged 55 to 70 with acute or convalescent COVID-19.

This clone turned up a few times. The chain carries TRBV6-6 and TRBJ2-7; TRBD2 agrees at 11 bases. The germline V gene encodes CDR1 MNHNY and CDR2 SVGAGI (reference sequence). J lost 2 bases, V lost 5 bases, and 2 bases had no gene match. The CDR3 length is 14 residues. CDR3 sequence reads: CASSTSGSTYEQYF. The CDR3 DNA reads TGTGCCAGCAGTACTAGCGGGAGTACCTACGAGCAGTACTTC.

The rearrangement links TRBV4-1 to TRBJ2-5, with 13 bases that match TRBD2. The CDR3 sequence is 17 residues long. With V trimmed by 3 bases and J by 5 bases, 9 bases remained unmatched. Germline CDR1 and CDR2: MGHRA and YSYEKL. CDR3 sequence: CASSQRTSGRTYETQYF. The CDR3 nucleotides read TGCGCCAGCAGCCAGCGGACTAGCGGGAGAACTTACGAGACCCAGTACTTC.

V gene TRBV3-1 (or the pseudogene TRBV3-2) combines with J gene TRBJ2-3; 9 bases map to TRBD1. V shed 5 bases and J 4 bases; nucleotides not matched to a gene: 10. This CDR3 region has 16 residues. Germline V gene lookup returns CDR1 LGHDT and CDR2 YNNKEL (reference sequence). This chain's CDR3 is CASSWNTGGVADTQYF. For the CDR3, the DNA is TGTGCCAGCAGCTGGAATACAGGGGGCGTCGCAGATACGCAGTATTTT.

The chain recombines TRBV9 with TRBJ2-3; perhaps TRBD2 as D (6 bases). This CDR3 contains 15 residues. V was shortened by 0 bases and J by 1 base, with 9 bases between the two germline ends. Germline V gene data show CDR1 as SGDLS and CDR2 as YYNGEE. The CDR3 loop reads CASSVAEGRTDTQYF. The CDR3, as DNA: TGTGCCAGCAGCGTAGCGGAGGGGCGCACAGATACGCAGTATTTT.

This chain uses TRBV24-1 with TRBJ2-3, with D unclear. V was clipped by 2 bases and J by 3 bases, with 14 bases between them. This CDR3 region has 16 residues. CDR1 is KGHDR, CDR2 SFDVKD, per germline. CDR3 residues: CATSDYTVSSTDTQYF. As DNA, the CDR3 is TGTGCCACCAGTGATTATACAGTGTCCTCGACAGATACGCAGTATTTT.

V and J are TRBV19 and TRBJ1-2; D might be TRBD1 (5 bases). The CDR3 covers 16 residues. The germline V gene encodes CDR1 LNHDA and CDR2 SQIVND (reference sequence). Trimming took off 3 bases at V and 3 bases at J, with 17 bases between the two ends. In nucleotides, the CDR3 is TGTGCCAGTAGTATTAGGCCCAGGGCCCGGGACTATGGCTACACCTTC. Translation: CASSIRPRARDYGYTF.

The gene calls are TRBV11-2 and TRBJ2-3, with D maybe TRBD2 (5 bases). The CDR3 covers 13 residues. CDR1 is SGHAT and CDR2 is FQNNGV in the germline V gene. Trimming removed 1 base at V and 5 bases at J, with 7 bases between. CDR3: CASSLGGLDTQYF. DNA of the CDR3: TGTGCCAGCAGCTTAGGAGGGTTAGATACGCAGTATTTT. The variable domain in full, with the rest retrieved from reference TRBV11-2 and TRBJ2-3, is EAGVAQSPRYKIIEKRQSVAFWCNPISGHATLYWYQQILGQGPKLLIQFQNNGVVDDSQLPKDRFSAERLKGVDSTLKIQPAKLEDSAVYLCASSLGGLDTQYFGPGTRLTVL.

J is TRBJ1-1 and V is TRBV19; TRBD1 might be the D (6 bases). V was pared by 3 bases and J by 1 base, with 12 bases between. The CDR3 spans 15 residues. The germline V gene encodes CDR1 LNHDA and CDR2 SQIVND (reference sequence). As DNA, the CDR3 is TGTGCCAGTAGTATTTACAGGGAATGGAACACTGAAGCTTTCTTT. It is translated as CASSIYREWNTEAFF.

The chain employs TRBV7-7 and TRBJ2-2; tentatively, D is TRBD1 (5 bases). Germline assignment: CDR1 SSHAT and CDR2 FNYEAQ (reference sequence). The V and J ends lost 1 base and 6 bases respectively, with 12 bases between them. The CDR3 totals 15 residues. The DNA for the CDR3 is TGTGCCAGCAGCTTAGATGCAGGGCAATCCGGGGAGCTGTTTTTT. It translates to CASSLDAGQSGELFF.

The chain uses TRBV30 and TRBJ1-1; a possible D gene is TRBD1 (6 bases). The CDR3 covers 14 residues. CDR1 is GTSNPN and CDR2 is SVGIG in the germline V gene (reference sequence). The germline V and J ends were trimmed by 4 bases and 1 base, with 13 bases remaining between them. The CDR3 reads CAWTLWTANTEAFF. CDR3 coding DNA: TGTGCCTGGACTTTGTGGACAGCGAACACTGAAGCTTTCTTT. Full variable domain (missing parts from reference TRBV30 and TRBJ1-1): SQTIHQWPATLVQPVGSPLSLECTVEGTSNPNLYWYRQAAGRGLQLLFYSVGIGQISSEVPQNLSASRPQDRQFILSSKKLLLSDSGFYLCAWTLWTANTEAFFGQGTRLTVV.